This T cell receptor beta chain comes out of a study of neoadjuvant anti-PD-1 for oral cavity cancer. Study outcomes and limitations: TCR analyses covered only a few patients per response group.

The table lists this clone with a count of one. Its antigen is undetermined. Germline lookup yields CDR1 SGDLS and CDR2 YYNGEE. The J segment lost 2 bases and the V segment lost 0 bases, leaving 4 bases of the junction unmatched. The CDR3 extends over 15 amino acids. Stated time point: after neoadjuvant nivolumab, at surgical resection. Analysis of PBMCs was direct, with no culture step. Here immunoSEQ multiplex PCR was the method, and the copy in TCRdb shows in-frame clones only, minus some. The sample carries thousands of clones, about 67% recorded once. The sample in question was PBMCs, obtained after nivolumab (anti-PD-1) treatment. The chain couples TRBV9 to TRBJ2-7; 8 positions match TRBD1. The receptor was isolated from a person between 35 and 79 years old with oral cavity squamous cell carcinoma. The CDR3 reads CASSVDGTGPYEQYF. CDR3 sequence (DNA): TGTGCCAGCAGCGTAGATGGGACAGGCCCCTACGAGCAGTACTTC.